This paragraph reports one TCR beta chain. Its antigen remains unidentified. The sample belongs to a study of molecular identifiers for immune sequencing clone quantification. Study in general: The replicates split RNA from roughly 18,000 or 92,000 naive CD8 cells five ways and sequenced four.

A CD8+CD4-CCR7+CD45RA+ gate was used to sort naive CD8 T cells. TCRdb re-derived calls from the PCR reads in MiXCR, one entry per CDR3 protein. The sample contains hundreds of thousands of distinct CDR3 sequences, about 25% of which appear only once. Notes on the study in general: Clonotypes surpassing 20 RNA copies contained over 98% of effector molecules, versus under 1% in naive cells.

Deletions cut 2 bases from V and 0 bases from J, with 11 bases between. Per germline, CDR1 MNHEY and CDR2 SVGEGT. The CDR3 is made up of 15 amino acids. This TCR derives from a human donor in good health. Some libraries in this study had Jurkat cell RNA spiked in. The chain has TRBV6-2 or TRBV6-3 and TRBJ2-7; perhaps TRBD1 as D (6 bases). Sequencing used naive CD8+ T cells from blood, with Jurkat cell RNA spiked in. Specified subset: FACS-sorted CD8+CD4-CCR7+CD45RA+ naive T cells. CDR3 sequence (DNA): TGTGCCAGCAGTTACAGGCAGGGGCACTCCTACGAGCAGTACTTC. Translated, it gives CASSYRQGHSYEQYF.